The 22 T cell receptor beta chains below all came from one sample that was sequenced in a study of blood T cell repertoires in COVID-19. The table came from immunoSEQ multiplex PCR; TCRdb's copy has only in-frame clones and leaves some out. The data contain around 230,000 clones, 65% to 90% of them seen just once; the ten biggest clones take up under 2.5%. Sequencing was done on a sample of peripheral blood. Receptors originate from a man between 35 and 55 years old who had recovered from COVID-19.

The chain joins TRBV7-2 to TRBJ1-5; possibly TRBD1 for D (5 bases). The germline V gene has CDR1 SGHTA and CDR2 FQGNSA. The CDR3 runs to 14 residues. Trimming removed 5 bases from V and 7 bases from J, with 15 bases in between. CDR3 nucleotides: TGTGCCAGCAGCCCCCAGGGTCACAAACAGCCCCAGCATTTT. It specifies CASSPQGHKQPQHF.

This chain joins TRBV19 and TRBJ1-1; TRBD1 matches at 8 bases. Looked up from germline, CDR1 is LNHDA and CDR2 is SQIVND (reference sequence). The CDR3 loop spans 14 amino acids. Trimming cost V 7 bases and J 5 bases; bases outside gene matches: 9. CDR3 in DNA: TGTGCCAGTAACCCCGGACAGGGAAGAACTGAAGCTTTCTTT. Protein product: CASNPGQGRTEAFF. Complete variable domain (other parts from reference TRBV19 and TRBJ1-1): DGGITQSPKYLFRKEGQNVTLSCEQNLNHDAMYWYRQDPGQGLRLIYYSQIVNDFQKGDIAEGYSVSREKKESFPLTVTSAQKNPTAFYLCASNPGQGRTEAFFGQGTRLTVV.

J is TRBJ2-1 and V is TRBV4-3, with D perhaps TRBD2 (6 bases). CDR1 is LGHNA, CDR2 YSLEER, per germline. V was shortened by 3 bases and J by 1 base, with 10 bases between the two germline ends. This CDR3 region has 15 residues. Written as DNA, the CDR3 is TGCGCCAGCAGCCAGCTAGGACTATCCTACAATGAGCAGTTCTTC. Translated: CASSQLGLSYNEQFF.

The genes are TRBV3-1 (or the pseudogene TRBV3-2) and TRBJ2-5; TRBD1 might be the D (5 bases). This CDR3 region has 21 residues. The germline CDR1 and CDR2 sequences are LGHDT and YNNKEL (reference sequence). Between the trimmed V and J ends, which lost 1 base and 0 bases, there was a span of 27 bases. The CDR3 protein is CASSQGLPPPLRGRYQETQYF. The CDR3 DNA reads TGTGCCAGCAGCCAAGGGTTGCCCCCTCCCCTAAGGGGCCGGTACCAAGAGACCCAGTACTTC.

In nucleotides, the CDR3 is TGTGCCAGCAGTATTACTAGCGGGAGGACCGGGGAGCTGTTTTTT. It translates to CASSITSGRTGELFF. This rearrangement joins TRBV11-2 to TRBJ2-2; 12 bases are shared with TRBD2. The V and J ends lost 6 bases and 5 bases, in that order; junction bases with no gene match: 4. The CDR3 sequence is 15 residues long. Germline V lookup: CDR1 SGHAT, CDR2 FQNNGV.

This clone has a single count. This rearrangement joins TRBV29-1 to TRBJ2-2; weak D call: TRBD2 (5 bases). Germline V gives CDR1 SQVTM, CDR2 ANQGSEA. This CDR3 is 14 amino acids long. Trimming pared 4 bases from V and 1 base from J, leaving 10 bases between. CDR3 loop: CSVVLALNTGELFF. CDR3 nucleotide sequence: TGCAGCGTTGTTCTAGCTCTGAACACCGGGGAGCTGTTTTTT.

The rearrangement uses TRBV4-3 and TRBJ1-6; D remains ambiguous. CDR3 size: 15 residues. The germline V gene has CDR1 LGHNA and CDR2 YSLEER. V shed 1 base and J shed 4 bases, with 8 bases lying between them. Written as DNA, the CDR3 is TGCGCCAGCAGCCAAGTCGACACATATAATTCACCCCTCCACTTT. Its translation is CASSQVDTYNSPLHF.

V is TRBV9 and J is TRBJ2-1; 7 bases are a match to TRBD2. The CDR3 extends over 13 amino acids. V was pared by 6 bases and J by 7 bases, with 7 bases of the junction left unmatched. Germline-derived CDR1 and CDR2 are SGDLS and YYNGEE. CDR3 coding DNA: TGTGCCAGCATGGGAGGGAGGGCGAATGAGCAGTTCTTC. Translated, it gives CASMGGRANEQFF. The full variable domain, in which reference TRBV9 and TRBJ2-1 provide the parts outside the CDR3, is DSGVTQTPKHLITATGQRVTLRCSPRSGDLSVYWYQQSLDQGLQFLIQYYNGEERAKGNILERFSAQQFPDLHSELNLSSLELGDSALYFCASMGGRANEQFFGPGTRLTVL.

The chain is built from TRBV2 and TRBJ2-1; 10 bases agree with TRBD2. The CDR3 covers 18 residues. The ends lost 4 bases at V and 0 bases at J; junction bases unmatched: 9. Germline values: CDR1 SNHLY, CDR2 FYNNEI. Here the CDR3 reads CASSALRTSGFSYNEQFF. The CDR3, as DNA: TGTGCCAGCAGTGCCCTGCGGACTAGCGGTTTCTCCTACAATGAGCAGTTCTTC.

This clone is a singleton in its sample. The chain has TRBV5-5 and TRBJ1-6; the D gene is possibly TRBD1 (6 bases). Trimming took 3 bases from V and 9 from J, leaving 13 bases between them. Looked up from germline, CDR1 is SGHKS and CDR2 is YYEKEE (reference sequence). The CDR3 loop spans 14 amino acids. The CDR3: CASSSYRGGSPLHF. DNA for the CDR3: TGTGCCAGCAGCTCCTATCGAGGGGGTTCACCCCTCCACTTT.

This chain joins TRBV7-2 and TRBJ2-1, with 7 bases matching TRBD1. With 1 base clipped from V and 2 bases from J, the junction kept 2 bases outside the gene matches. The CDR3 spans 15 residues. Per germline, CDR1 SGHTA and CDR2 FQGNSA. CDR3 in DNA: TGTGCCAGCAGCTTAGACAGGGGCCCCTACAATGAGCAGTTCTTC. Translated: CASSLDRGPYNEQFF.

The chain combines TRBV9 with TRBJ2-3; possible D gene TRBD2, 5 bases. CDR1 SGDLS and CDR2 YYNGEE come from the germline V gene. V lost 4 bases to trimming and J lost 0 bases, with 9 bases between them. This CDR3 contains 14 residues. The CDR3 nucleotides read TGTGCCAGCAGCCTGGACTGGAGCACAGATACGCAGTATTTT. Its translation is CASSLDWSTDTQYF.

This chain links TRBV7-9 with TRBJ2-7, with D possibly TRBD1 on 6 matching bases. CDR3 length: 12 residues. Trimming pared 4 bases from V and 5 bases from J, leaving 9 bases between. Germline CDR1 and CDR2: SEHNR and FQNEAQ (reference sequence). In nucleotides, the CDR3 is TGTGCCAGCAGCTCCACAGGGAACGAGCAGTACTTC. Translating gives CASSSTGNEQYF.

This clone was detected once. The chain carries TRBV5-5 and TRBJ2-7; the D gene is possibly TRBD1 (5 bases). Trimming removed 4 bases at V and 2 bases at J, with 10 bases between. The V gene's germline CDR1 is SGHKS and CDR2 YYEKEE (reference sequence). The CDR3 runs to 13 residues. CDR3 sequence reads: CASSATATYEQYF. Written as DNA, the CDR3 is TGTGCCAGCAGCGCGACAGCAACCTACGAGCAGTACTTC.

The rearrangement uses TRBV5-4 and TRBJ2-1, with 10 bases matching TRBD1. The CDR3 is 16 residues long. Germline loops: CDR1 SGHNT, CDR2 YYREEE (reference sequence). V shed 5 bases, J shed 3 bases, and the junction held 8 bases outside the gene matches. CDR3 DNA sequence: TGTGCCAGCAGTCCGCCGGGACAGGGGTTCTACAATGAGCAGTTCTTC. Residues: CASSPPGQGFYNEQFF.

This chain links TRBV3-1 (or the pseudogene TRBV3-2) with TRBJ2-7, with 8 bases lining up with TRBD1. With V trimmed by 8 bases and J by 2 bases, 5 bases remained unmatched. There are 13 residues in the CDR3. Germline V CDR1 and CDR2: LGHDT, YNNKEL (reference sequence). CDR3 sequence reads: CASHGQGPYEQYF. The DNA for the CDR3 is TGTGCCAGCCACGGACAGGGACCCTACGAGCAGTACTTC.

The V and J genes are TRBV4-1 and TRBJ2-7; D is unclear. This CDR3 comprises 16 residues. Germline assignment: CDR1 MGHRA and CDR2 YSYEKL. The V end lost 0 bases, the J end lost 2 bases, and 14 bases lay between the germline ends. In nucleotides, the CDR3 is TGCGCCAGCAGCCAAGAAGACACAAAGCCAACCTACGAGCAGTACTTC. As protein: CASSQEDTKPTYEQYF.

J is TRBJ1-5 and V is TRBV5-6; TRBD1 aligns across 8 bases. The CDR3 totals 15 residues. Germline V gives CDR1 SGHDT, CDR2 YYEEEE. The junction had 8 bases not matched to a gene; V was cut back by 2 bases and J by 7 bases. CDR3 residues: CASSFGTGGRQPQHF. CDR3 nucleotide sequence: TGTGCCAGCAGCTTTGGAACAGGGGGGAGGCAGCCCCAGCATTTT.

CDR3 sequence reads: CASSEEGGGTDTQYF. CDR3 coding DNA: TGTGCCAGCAGTGAGGAAGGGGGCGGCACAGATACGCAGTATTTT. The chain links TRBV2 to TRBJ2-3, with TRBD1 matching over 7 bases. The V gene's germline CDR1 is SNHLY and CDR2 FYNNEI. The CDR3 loop spans 15 amino acids. J gave up 1 base and V 3 bases, and 4 bases lay outside the gene matches.

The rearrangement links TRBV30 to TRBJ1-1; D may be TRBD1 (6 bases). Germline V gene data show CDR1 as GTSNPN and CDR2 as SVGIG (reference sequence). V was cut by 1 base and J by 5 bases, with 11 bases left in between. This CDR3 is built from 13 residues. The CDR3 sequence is CAWSAGVKTEAFF. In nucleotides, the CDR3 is TGTGCCTGGAGTGCAGGGGTTAAGACTGAAGCTTTCTTT.

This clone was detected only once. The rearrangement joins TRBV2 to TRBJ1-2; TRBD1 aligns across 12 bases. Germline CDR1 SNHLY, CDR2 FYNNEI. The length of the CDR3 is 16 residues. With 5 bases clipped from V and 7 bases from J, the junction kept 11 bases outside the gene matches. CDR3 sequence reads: CASSPTGQGASSGYTF. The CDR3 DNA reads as TGTGCCAGCAGTCCCACGGGACAGGGGGCCTCGAGTGGCTACACCTTC.

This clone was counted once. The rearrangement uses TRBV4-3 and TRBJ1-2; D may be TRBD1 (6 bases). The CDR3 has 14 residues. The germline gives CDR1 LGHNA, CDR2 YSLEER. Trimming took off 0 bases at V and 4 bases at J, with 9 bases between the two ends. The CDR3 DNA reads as TGCGCCAGCAGCCAAGATCGGGGGGCCTATGGCTACACCTTC. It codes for CASSQDRGAYGYTF.